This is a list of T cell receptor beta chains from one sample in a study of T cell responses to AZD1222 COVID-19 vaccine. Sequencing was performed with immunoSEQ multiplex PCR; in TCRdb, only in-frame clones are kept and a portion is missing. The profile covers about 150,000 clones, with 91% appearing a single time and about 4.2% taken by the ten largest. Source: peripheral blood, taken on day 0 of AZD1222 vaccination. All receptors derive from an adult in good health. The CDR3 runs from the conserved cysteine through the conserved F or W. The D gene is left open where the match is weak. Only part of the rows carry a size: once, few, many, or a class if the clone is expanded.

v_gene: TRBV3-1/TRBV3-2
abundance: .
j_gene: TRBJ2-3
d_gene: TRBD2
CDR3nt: TGTGCCAGCAGCCATGCTTCTAGCGGGAGGGTTGATACGCAGTATTTT
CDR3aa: CASSHASSGRVDTQYF

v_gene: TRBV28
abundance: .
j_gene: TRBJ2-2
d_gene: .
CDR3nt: TGTGCCAGCAGTTTTTCCAACACCGGGGAGCTGTTTTTT
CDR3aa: CASSFSNTGELFF

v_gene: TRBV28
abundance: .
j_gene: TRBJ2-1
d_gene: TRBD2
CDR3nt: TGTGCCAGCAGTGGGAGGGAGAAGAACTACAATGAGCAGTTCTTC
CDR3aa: CASSGREKNYNEQFF

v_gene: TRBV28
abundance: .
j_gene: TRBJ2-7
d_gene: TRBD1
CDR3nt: TGTGCCGGTTGGGACAGGTCCTACGAGCAGTACTTC
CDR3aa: CAGWDRSYEQYF

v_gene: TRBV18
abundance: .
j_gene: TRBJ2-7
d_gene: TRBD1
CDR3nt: TGTGCCAGCTCACCGACAGGGGGCTACGAGCAGTACTTC
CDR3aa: CASSPTGGYEQYF

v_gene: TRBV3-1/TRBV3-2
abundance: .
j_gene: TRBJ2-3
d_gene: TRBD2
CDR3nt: TGTGCCAGCAGCCGATTAGCGGGAGGGGCAGATACGCAGTATTTT
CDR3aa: CASSRLAGGADTQYF

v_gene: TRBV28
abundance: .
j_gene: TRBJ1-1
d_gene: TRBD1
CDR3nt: TGTGCCAGCATGCTCACGTCAGGGGGCTATGAAGCTTTCTTT
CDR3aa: CASMLTSGGYEAFF

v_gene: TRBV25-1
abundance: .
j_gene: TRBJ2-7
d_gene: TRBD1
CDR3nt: TGTGCCAGCAGTGGGAGCCGAGACAGGGGGCGGTACGAGCAGTACTTC
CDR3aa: CASSGSRDRGRYEQYF

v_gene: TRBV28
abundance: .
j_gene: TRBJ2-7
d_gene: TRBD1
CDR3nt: TGTGCCAGTGTCGACAGGGTGAAGGAGCAGTACTTC
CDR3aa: CASVDRVKEQYF

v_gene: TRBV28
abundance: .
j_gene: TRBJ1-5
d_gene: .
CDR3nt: TGTGCCAGCAGTTTATCGGGGGTTAGCAATCAGCCCCAGCATTTT
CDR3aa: CASSLSGVSNQPQHF

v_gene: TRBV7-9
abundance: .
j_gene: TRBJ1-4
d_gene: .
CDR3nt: TGTGCCAGCAGCCCCTGGGGGGGCAGGGGAGAGGAAAAACTGTTTTTT
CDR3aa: CASSPWGGRGEEKLFF

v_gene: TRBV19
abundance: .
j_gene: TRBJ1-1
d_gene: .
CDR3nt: TGTGCCAGTAGTAAGGCCCCGACCCGGAACACTGAAGCTTTCTTT
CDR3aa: CASSKAPTRNTEAFF

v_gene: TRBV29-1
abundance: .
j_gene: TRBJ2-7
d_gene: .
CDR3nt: TGCAGCGGAAGCACGTACCTGCACGAGCAGTACTTC
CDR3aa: CSGSTYLHEQYF

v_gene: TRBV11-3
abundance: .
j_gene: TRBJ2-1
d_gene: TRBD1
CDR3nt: TGTGCCAGCAGCCGACAGGGGGGCTACAATGAGCAGTTCTTC
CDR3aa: CASSRQGGYNEQFF

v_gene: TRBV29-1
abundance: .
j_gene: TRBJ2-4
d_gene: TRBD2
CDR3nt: TGCAGCGCTAGGACTAGCGGAGGTTACATTCAGTACTTC
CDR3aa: CSARTSGGYIQYF

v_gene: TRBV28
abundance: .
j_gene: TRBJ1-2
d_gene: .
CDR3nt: TGTGCCAGCAGTTTGAGCATCTATGGCTACACCTTC
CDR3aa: CASSLSIYGYTF

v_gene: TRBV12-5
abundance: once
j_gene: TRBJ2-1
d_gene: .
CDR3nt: TGTGCTAGTGGTTTGGTCCTAGGCGTCAGGGCCTACAATGAGCAGTTCTTC
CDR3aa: CASGLVLGVRAYNEQFF

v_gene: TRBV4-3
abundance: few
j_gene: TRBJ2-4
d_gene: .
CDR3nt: TGCGCCAGCAGCCAAGTGGCCTTCAGGGACAAAAACATTCAGTACTTC
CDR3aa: CASSQVAFRDKNIQYF

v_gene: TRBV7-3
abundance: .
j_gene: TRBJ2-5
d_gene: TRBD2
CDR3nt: TGTGCCAGCAGCCTCAGCGGGAGGGCGGAGACCCAGTACTTC
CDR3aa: CASSLSGRAETQYF

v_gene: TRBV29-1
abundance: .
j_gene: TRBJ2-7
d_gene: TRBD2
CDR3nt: TGCAGCGTTGCCAGACTAGCGGGAGCCAACGAGCAGTACTTC
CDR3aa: CSVARLAGANEQYF

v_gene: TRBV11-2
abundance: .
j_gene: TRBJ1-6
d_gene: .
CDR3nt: TGTGCCAGCAGCTTCAATCGGGATAATTCACCCCTCCACTTT
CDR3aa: CASSFNRDNSPLHF

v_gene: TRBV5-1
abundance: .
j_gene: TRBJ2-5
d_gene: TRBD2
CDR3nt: TGCGCCAGCAGCTCCCATAGCGGGAGCCCCGAGACCCAGTACTTC
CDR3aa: CASSSHSGSPETQYF

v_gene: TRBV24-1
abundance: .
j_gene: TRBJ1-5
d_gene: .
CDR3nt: TGTGCCACCAGTGACTCGGGGCAGGGCAATCAGCCCCAGCATTTT
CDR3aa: CATSDSGQGNQPQHF

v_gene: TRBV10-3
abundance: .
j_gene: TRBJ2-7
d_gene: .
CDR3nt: TGTGCCATACGAGGGCCAGGGACCTACGAGCAGTACTTC
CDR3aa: CAIRGPGTYEQYF

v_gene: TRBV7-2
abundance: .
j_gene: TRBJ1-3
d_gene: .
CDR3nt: TGTGCCAGCAGCACTAACAGGGGAAACACCATATATTTT
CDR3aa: CASSTNRGNTIYF

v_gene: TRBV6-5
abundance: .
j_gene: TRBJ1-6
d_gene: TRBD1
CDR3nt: TGTGCCAGCAGCCCGGACAGGAACCATAATTCACCCCTCCACTTT
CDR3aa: CASSPDRNHNSPLHF

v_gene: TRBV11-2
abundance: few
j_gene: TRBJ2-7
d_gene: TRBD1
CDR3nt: TGTGCCAGCAGCCCGGGACAGGACCCCTTCTACGAGCAGTACTTC
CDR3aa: CASSPGQDPFYEQYF

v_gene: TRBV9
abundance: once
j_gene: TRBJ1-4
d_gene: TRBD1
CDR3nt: TGTGCCAGCAGCCCCCGGGGACAGAATCTTGAAAAACTGTTTTTT
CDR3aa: CASSPRGQNLEKLFF

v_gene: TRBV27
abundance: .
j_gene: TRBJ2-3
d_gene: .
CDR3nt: TGTGCCAGCAGTTTCAGCAGGGGGGCAGATACGCAGTATTTT
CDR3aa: CASSFSRGADTQYF

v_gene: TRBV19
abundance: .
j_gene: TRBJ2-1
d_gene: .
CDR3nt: TGTGCCAGTAGTATACTCCGTGGGGCGGGAGAGGGGGTCAATGAGCAGTTCTTC
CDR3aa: CASSILRGAGEGVNEQFF

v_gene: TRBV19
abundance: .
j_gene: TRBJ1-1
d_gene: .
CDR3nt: TGTGCCAGTAGTTCCCGAGTTGCCGGGGCGAGTGAAGCTTTCTTT
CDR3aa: CASSSRVAGASEAFF

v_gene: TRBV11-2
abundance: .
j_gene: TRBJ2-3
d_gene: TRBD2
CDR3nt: TGTGCCAGCAGCCTACGACTAGCGGGAGTCACAGATACGCAGTATTTT
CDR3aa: CASSLRLAGVTDTQYF

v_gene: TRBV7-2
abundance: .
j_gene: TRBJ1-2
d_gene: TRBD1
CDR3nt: TGTGCCAGCAGCTACGGACAGGGAGGGCGTGGCTACACCTTC
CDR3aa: CASSYGQGGRGYTF

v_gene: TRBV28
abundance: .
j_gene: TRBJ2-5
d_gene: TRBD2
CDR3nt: TGTGCCAGCAGCCATTACTCTCGGGGTAGCGGGAGAGAGACCCAGTACTTC
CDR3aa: CASSHYSRGSGRETQYF

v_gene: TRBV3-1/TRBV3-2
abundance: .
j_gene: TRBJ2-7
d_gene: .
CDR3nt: TGTGCCAGCAGCCAAGAGACTAGATCCTTTCGCTCCTACGAGCAGTACTTC
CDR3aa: CASSQETRSFRSYEQYF

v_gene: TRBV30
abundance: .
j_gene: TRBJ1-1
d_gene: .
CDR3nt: TGTGCCTGGAGTAGAATCTCGACTGAAGCTTTCTTT
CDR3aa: CAWSRISTEAFF

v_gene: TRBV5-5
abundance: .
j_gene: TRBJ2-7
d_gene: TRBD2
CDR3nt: TGTGCCAGCAGCTCCCCTGGGCGGGAGGGATCCTACGAGCAGTACTTC
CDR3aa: CASSSPGREGSYEQYF

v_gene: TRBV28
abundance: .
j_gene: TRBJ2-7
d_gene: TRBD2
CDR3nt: TGTGCCAGCAGTTTTTCGGCTAGCGGCATTTACGAGCAGTACTTC
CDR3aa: CASSFSASGIYEQYF

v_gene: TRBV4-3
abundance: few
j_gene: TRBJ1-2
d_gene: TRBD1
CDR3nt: TGCGCCAGCAGCCAAGATGGACAGGGACGCTATGGCTACACCTTC
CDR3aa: CASSQDGQGRYGYTF

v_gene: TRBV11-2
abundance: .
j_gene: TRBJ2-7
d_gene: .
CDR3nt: TGTGCCAGCAGCTTAGAAGCAGGGAGCTCCTACGAGCAGTACTTC
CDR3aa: CASSLEAGSSYEQYF

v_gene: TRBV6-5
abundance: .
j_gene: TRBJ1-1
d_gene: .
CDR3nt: TGTGCCAGCATTTTCCCAGGGCGGACTGAAGCTTTCTTT
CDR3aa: CASIFPGRTEAFF

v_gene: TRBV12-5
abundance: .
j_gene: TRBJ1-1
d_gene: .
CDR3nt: TGTGCTAGCCGGATGAACACTGAAGCTTTCTTT
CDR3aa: CASRMNTEAFF

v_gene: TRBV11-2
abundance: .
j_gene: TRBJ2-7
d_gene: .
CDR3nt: TGTGCCAGCAGCTTAGTACGATTTGACATCTACGAGCAGTACTTC
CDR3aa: CASSLVRFDIYEQYF

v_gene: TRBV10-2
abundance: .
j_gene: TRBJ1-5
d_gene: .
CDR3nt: TGCGCCACCGCCAGGCAGGGGAAGGCAGTGGGCAATCAGCCCCAGCATTTT
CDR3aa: CATARQGKAVGNQPQHF

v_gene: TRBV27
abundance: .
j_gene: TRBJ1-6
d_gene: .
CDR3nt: TGTGCCAGCAGTCTAGCCCAGCCTCTCACCCTCCACTTT
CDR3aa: CASSLAQPLTLHF

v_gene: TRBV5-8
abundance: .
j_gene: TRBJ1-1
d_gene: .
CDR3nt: TGTGCCAGCAGCTTGACACAGGGAGTCGGCACTGAAGCTTTCTTT
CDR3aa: CASSLTQGVGTEAFF

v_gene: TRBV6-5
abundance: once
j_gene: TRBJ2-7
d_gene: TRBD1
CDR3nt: TGTGCCAGCAGTCCCCCCGGGACAGGGTTTTACGAGCAGTACTTC
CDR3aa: CASSPPGTGFYEQYF

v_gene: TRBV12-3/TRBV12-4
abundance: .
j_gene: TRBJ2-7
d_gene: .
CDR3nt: TGTGCCAGCAGTTTAGGGTCCCACTACGAGCAGTACTTC
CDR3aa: CASSLGSHYEQYF

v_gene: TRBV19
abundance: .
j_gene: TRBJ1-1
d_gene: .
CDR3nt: TGTGCCAGTAGTATCCACCAGGGTACCTCCTCGGGGACTGAAGCTTTCTTT
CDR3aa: CASSIHQGTSSGTEAFF

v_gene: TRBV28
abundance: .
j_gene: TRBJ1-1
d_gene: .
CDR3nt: TGTGCCAGCAGTGGGTCACCGGGGAACACTGAAGCTTTCTTT
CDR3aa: CASSGSPGNTEAFF

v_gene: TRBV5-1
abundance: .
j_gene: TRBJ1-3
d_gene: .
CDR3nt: TGCGCCAGCAGCCTCACAGGGCCCTCTGGAAACACCATATATTTT
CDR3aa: CASSLTGPSGNTIYF

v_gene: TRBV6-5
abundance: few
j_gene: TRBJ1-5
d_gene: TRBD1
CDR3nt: TGTGCCAGCAGCGAGACAGGGGGCTTTCAGCCCCAGCATTTT
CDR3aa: CASSETGGFQPQHF

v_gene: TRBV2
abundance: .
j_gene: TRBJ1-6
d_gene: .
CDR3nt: TGTGCCAGCAGTGAAGCCCCCTCACCCCTCCACTTT
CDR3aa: CASSEAPSPLHF

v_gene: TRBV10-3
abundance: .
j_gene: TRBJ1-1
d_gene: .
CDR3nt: TGTGCCATCAAACGTTCGACAGGAACCAACACTGAAGCTTTCTTT
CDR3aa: CAIKRSTGTNTEAFF

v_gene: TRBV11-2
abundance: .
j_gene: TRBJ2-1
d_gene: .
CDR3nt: TGTGCCAGCAGCTTAGTTCGAGATGAGCAGTTCTTC
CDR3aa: CASSLVRDEQFF